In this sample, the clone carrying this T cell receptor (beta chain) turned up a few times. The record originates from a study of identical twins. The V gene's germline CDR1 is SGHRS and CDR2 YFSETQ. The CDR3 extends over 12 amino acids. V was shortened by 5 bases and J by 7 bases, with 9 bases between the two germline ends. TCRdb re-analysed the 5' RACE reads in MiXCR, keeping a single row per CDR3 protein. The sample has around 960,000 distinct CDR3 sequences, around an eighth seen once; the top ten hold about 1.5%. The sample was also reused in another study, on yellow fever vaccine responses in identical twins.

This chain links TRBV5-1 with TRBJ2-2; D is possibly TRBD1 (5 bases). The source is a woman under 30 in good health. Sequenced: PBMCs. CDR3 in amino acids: CASRQGSGELFF. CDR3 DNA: TGCGCCAGCAGGCAGGGCAGCGGGGAGCTGTTTTTT.